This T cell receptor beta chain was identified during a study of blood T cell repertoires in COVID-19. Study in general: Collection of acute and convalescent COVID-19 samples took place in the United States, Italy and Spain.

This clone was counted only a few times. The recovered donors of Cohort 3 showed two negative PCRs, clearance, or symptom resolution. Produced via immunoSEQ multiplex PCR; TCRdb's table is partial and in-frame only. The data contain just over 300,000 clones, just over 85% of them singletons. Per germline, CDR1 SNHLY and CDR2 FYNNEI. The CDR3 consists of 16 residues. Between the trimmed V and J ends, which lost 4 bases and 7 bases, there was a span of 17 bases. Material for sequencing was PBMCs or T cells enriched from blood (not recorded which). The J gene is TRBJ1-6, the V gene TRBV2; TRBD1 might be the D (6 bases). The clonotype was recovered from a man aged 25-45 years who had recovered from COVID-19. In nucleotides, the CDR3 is TGTGCCAGCAGTGGACTGGGGGGGCTCTCGAATTCACCCCTCCACTTT. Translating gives CASSGLGGLSNSPLHF.